This record looks at one T cell receptor beta chain sequence and its context. This CDR3 region has 17 residues. Trimming removed 3 bases at V and 2 bases at J, with 19 bases between. Per germline, CDR1 MGHRA and CDR2 YSYEKL. The template used for profiling TCR beta VDJ and CDR3 was genomic DNA. TCRdb reanalysed the reads using MiXCR and keeps one entry per CDR3 protein. The data hold about 180,000 distinct CDR3 sequences, with 40% to 50% observed a single time. The data belong to a study of CD8+CD57+ T cells in acquired aplastic anemia. Across the study: About 10 million reads, on average, were obtained for CD4+ cells from healthy donors.

The material sequenced was sorted CD4+, CD8+, or CD8+CD57+ T cells (not recorded which) from PBMCs. The receptor's source is a human donor in good health. The J gene is TRBJ1-1, the V gene TRBV4-1, with a tentative D call TRBD1 (6 bases). CDR3 coding DNA: TGCGCCAGCAGCCACCCAATATCCTGGACAGACAACACTGAAGCTTTCTTT. It is translated as CASSHPISWTDNTEAFF.